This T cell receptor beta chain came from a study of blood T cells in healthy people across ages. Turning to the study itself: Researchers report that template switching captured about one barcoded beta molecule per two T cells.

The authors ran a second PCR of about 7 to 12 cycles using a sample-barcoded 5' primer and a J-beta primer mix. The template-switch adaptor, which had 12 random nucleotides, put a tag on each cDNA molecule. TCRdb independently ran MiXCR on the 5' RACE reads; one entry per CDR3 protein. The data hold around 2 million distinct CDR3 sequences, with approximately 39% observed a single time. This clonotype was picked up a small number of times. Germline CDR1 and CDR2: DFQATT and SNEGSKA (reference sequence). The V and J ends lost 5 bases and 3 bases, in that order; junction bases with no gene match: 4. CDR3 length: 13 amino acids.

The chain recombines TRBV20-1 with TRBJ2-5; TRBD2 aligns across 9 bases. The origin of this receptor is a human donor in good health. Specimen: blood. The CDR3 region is CSAPRTSEETQYF. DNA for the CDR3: TGCAGTGCTCCACGGACTAGCGAAGAGACCCAGTACTTC.